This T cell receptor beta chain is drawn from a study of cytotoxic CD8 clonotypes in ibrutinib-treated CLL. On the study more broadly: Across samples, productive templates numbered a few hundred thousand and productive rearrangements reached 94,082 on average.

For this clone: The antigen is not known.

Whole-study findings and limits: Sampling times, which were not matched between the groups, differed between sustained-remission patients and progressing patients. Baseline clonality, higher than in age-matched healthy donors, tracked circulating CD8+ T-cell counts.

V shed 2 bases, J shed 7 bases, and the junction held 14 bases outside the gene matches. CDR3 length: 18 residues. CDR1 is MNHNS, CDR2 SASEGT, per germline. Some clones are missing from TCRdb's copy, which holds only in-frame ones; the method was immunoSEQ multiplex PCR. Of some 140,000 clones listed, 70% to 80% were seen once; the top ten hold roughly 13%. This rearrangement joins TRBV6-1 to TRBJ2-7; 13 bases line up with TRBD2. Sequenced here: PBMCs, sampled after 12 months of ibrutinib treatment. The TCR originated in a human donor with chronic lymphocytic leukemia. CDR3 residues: CASSERSGLAGQTGEQYF. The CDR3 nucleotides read TGTGCCAGCAGTGAAAGGTCGGGACTAGCGGGGCAAACGGGGGAGCAGTACTTC.